This T cell receptor (beta chain) derives from a study of blood T cells in healthy people across ages (dated by TCRdb to between 2015 and 2017). Regarding the research as a whole: Template switching captured roughly one uniquely barcoded TCR beta cDNA molecule per two T cells in model experiments. Using deep sequencing normalized with unique cDNA molecular identifiers, the study measured how TCR beta repertoire diversity changes with age. Donors were grouped into four age groups: young (average 16 years), middle-aged (39), aged (around 60) and long-lived (around 80). Donors of different ages were randomly distributed across sequencing lanes to avoid experimental bias. For two donors (one aged 18 to 29 and one aged 80 or older), the study analyzed two additional independent replicas of 1 million unique cDNA reads from the same blood draw. Here is what the overall study found, with its caveats: Bulk unsorted PBMC profiling prevented conclusive comparison of naive and antigen-experienced compartments. Estimates of total diversity based on one million sequenced T cells were regarded as lower bounds and as underestimates. Because donor CMV infection status was unknown, age-related changes in expanded clonotypes were potentially confounded. As age increased, observed TCR beta diversity per million T cells dropped in a roughly linear way, and a significant reduction was already evident by age about 40. Compared with the aged group, the long-lived group had more naive CD4+ T cells, fewer expanded clones and increased TCR diversity, a pattern suggesting age selection. Observed TCR beta diversity correlated strongly with the percentage of naive T cells measured by flow cytometry.

Receptor libraries were prepared by 5' RACE. The sequencing machine was an Illumina HiSeq 2500. A second PCR of about 7 to 12 cycles was run with a J-beta primer mix and a sample-barcoded 5' primer. Each TCR beta cDNA molecule received a unique molecular identifier from a template-switch 5' adaptor carrying 12 random nucleotides. Each sample yielded at least 3 million CDR3-containing paired-end reads. All of the RNA was converted into first-strand cDNA using the Mint cDNA synthesis kit, with a TRBC-specific oligonucleotide serving as the primer. Following uracil-DNA glycosylase treatment, all cDNA underwent a first 18-cycle PCR with the universal primers M1SS and BC2_uni_R. On the study's bioinformatics: Normalization of each sample was performed by random selection of 1 million high-quality reads, each carrying a distinct molecular identifier. Instead of being binned into consensus sequences, reads with shared molecular identifiers were discarded. MiTCR, with a Q25 quality threshold and the strictest error-elimination algorithm, was used for CDR3 identification, clonotype clustering and error correction. A nonparametric unseen species model with Euler transformation was used to estimate lower-bound total TCR beta diversity. TCRdb reprocessed the public reads (quality trimming at Q25 with fastp, clone calling with MiXCR) and kept in-frame beta chains. Rows matching on CDR3 protein sequence are summarized as one entry with the most common DNA and genes. Here the V and J calls rest on TCRdb's processing, not on the authors' analysis. The sample yields 580,000 or so distinct CDR3 sequences; around 50% were counted once. The biggest ten clones account for approximately 25% of the sample.

This clonotype was observed a few times. No antigen is known for it. No per-base quality is available; no much larger clone lies one base away. The CDR3, from cysteine to phenylalanine, totals 16 residues. Left in the record is the CDR3 DNA by itself, 48 bases read in frame from the first base. Relative to germline, V is 4 bases shorter and J is 4 bases shorter, with 17 bases between their ends. Reading the germline V gene (reference sequence) gives CDR1 SEHNR and CDR2 FQNEAQ. The donors were roughly 39 Caucasian individuals from Russia, aged about 6 to 100 years, who were systemically healthy. Each donor gave 8 to 10 milliliters of peripheral blood, collected into EDTA-treated Vacutainer tubes. Ficoll-Paque density-gradient centrifugation was used to isolate PBMCs, with at least 6.5 million obtained per sample. Total RNA was extracted from PBMCs with Trizol reagent, with at least 5 micrograms obtained per sample. Naive CD45RAhigh/CD27high T cell percentages were measured by flow cytometry on a PBMC aliquot from every donor.

The V gene is TRBV7-9 and the J gene is TRBJ2-1, with the D call perhaps TRBD1 or TRBD2, each one matching 7 bases. The clonotype was recovered from a man older than 75 in good health. The sequencing sample was made of blood. The nucleotide sequence reads as follows: TGTGCCAGCAGCTCTGAGCGGGACAGAGGATACAATGAGCAGTTCTTC. Its translation is CASSSERDRGYNEQFF.